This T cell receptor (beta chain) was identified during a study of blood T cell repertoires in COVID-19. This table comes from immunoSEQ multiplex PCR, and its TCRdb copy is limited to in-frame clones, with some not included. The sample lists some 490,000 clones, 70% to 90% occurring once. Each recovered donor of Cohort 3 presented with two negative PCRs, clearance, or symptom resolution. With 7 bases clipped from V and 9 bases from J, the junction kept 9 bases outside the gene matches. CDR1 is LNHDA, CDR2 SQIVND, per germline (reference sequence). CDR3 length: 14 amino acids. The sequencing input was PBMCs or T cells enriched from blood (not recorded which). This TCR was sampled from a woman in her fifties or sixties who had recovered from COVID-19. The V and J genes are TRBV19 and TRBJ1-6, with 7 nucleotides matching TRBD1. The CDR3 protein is CASTDDRVASPLHF. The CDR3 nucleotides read TGTGCCAGTACCGACGACAGGGTGGCTTCACCCCTCCACTTT.